The entry below describes one TCR beta chain. This specimen belongs to a study of molecular identifiers for immune sequencing clone quantification. From germline, CDR1 is LNHDA and CDR2 SQIVND (reference sequence). Trimming removed 5 bases from V and 6 bases from J, with 17 bases in between. CDR3 length: 14 amino acids. TCRdb passed the PCR reads through MiXCR, listing each CDR3 protein once. The repertoire has about half a million distinct CDR3 sequences, 20% to 25% of them found once; the top ten carry around 0.84%. Sequenced material: naive CD8+ T cells from blood, with Jurkat cell RNA spiked in. The subset: FACS-sorted CD8+CD4-CCR7+CD45RA+ naive T cells. The chain combines TRBV19 with TRBJ2-7; D is perhaps TRBD2 (7 bases). The clonotype comes from a human donor in good health. Some libraries in this study had Jurkat cell RNA spiked in. The CDR3 spells CASSDGTGGSEQYF. The CDR3 DNA follows: TGTGCCAGTAGTGATGGGACGGGGGGCAGCGAGCAGTACTTC.